The present entry profiles one TCR beta chain with its context. Antigen specificity is unknown. The primer mix had 60 Vbeta and 13 Jbeta primers. Profiled with immunoSEQ multiplex PCR; TCRdb holds only in-frame clones, not every one. The sample holds over 150,000 clones, about 80% seen once. Trimming pared 3 bases from V and 6 bases from J, leaving 11 bases between. CDR3 length: 13 residues. Germline assignment: CDR1 SNHLY and CDR2 FYNNEI. This sample was included in a study of cytomegalovirus exposure and HLA in healthy donors. Study-wide findings and caveats: One cluster of highly shared sequence variants probably arose as a sequencing artifact. As immune exposure information, only CMV serostatus was available. A later analysis associated under 20,000 TCR beta sequences with HLA alleles at a 0.05 false discovery rate.

The TCR was taken from a man younger than 45 in good health and CMV-seropositive. Source material: PBMCs. The chain joins TRBV2 to TRBJ1-2; the D is unclear. The CDR3 loop is CASSEQEEDGYTF. CDR3 in DNA: TGTGCCAGCAGTGAGCAGGAGGAAGATGGCTACACCTTC. Filled out from reference TRBV2 and TRBJ1-2, the complete variable domain reads EPEVTQTPSHQVTQMGQEVILRCVPISNHLYFYWYRQILGQKVEFLVSFYNNEISEKSEIFDDQFSVERPDGSNFTLKIRSTKLEDSAMYFCASSEQEEDGYTFGSGTRLTVV.